The rows below give T cell receptor beta chains drawn from one sample of a study of blood T cells in healthy people across ages. TCRdb itself ran the 5' RACE reads through MiXCR, one entry per CDR3 protein. The top ten hold 20% to 25% of the sample, which has around 1,800,000 distinct CDR3 sequences, roughly two fifths seen once. The sample consisted of blood. These receptors were collected from a human donor in good health. The CDR3 runs from the conserved cysteine through the conserved F or W. The D gene is left open where the match is weak. Expanded clones get a size class; other rows say once, few or many, or leave the size out.

j_call clone_size d_call v_call cdr3_length cdr3_nt cdr3_aa
TRBJ2-3 few - TRBV4-3 18 TGCGCCAGCAGCCAAGATAGGGCCCAATCTAGTAGCACAGATACGCAGTATTTT CASSQDRAQSSSTDTQYF
TRBJ2-3 - TRBD1 TRBV14 14 TGTGCCAGCAGCTTCCAGGGGGCTGGAGATACGCAGTATTTT CASSFQGAGDTQYF
TRBJ2-5 few - TRBV29-1 14 TGCAGCGTTATCCCGGCCAACTTTCAAGAGACCCAGTACTTC CSVIPANFQETQYF
TRBJ1-1 - - TRBV29-1 13 TGCAGCGTTGACAGGCAGCTTGATCCTGAAGCTTTCTTT CSVDRQLDPEAFF
TRBJ1-2 - TRBD1 TRBV7-9 15 TGTGCCAGCAGCGTCCGGGACAGCCGTTTAAATGGCTACACCTTC CASSVRDSRLNGYTF
TRBJ2-7 - - TRBV18 15 TGTGCCAGCTCACCAAGTAGAACGGCACCCTACGAGCAGTACTTC CASSPSRTAPYEQYF
TRBJ1-1 - - TRBV10-3 12 TGTGCCGTTGGGTCGTCGGGGTCTGAAGCTTTCTTT CAVGSSGSEAFF
TRBJ1-2 - TRBD1 TRBV5-1 14 TGCGCCAGCAGCTCCGGACAGGAGTCCTATGGCTACACCTTC CASSSGQESYGYTF
TRBJ2-3 few TRBD1 TRBV29-1 16 TGCAGCATAACAGGGGGCGAAGCAATGGGCACAGATACGCAGTATTTT CSITGGEAMGTDTQYF
TRBJ2-3 - - TRBV12-3/TRBV12-4 15 TGTGCCAGCAGTTTCGGGCCTTTCAGCGCAGATACGCAGTATTTT CASSFGPFSADTQYF
TRBJ2-7 - TRBD2 TRBV7-3 15 TGTGCCAGCAGCCACGCGGGGGGGGGTTCCTACGAGCAGTACTTC CASSHAGGGSYEQYF
TRBJ1-4 few - TRBV6-2/TRBV6-3 12 TGTGCCACCAGCAGCTGGAACAGGGAACTGTTTTTT CATSSWNRELFF
TRBJ2-5 - TRBD2 TRBV7-3 15 TGTGCCAGCAGCTTAACAGGCGGGGGGACCGAGACCCAGTACTTC CASSLTGGGTETQYF
TRBJ2-1 - - TRBV4-3 17 TGCGCCAGCAGCCAAGATAGCCGACCTGCCTCCTACAATGAGCAGTTCTTC CASSQDSRPASYNEQFF
TRBJ2-2 - TRBD1 TRBV6-2/TRBV6-3 17 TGTGCCAGCAGTTACAGGGCAGGGGGATTGAACACCGGGGAGCTGTTTTTT CASSYRAGGLNTGELFF
TRBJ2-5 - - TRBV7-9 14 TGTGCCAGCAGCTTTATGAGCAGGGAAGAGACCCAGTACTTC CASSFMSREETQYF
TRBJ2-7 few - TRBV20-1 11 TGCAGTGCTACCGGGACTCATGAGCAGTACTTC CSATGTHEQYF
TRBJ2-1 few - TRBV29-1 11 TGCAGCGTTGATGGGCCCGGTGAGCAGTTCTTC CSVDGPGEQFF
TRBJ2-5 few TRBD1 TRBV7-2 17 TGTGCCAGCAGCTTAGCGCGGAGACAGGGGGCGAGGGAGACCCAGTACTTC CASSLARRQGARETQYF
TRBJ1-1 - - TRBV4-3 15 TGCGCCAGCAGCCAACGACTGAACACGAACACTGAAGCTTTCTTT CASSQRLNTNTEAFF
TRBJ1-2 - - TRBV12-3/TRBV12-4 14 TGTGCCAGCAGTTTAACAGCCGCTAACTATGGCTACACCTTC CASSLTAANYGYTF
TRBJ2-7 - - TRBV5-1 14 TGCGCCAGCAGCTTGGACGGGTTCGGGGACGAGCAGTACTTC CASSLDGFGDEQYF
TRBJ1-6 few TRBD1 TRBV7-9 15 TGTGCCAGCAGCTTAGGACAGGGCTTATATTCACCCCTCCACTTT CASSLGQGLYSPLHF
TRBJ1-2 - - TRBV9 14 TGTGCCAGCAGCCCCCCTAGGGGGGGCGCTGGCTACACCTTC CASSPPRGGAGYTF
TRBJ1-2 few - TRBV24-1 14 TGTGCCACCAGTGACTTGGGTAGATCCTATGGCTACACCTTC CATSDLGRSYGYTF
TRBJ1-2 few - TRBV12-3/TRBV12-4 14 TGTGCCAGCAGCCTACAACAGGAACTCTATGGCTACACCTTC CASSLQQELYGYTF
TRBJ1-2 few TRBD1 TRBV20-1 15 TGCAGTGCTAGAGATACAGGACAGGGGAAATATGGCTACACCTTC CSARDTGQGKYGYTF
TRBJ2-5 few TRBD2 TRBV7-2 16 TGTGCCAGCAGCTTAGGGGGACTAGCGGCCAAAGAGACCCAGTACTTC CASSLGGLAAKETQYF
TRBJ1-4 few - TRBV4-2 16 TGTGCCAGCAGCCAAGCTGTTACCCGGGGGGATGAAAAACTGTTTTTT CASSQAVTRGDEKLFF
TRBJ1-5 - - TRBV20-1 15 TGCAGTGCTAGAGTGTACAAGCTGGGCAATCAGCCCCAGCATTTT CSARVYKLGNQPQHF
TRBJ1-1 - - TRBV29-1 12 TGCAGCGTTGAGGGGTGGAACACTGAAGCTTTCTTT CSVEGWNTEAFF
TRBJ2-1 - TRBD1 TRBV7-3 16 TGTGCCAGCAGCTCCCGGACAGGGGGCTCTGGGGGTGAGCAGTTCTTC CASSSRTGGSGGEQFF
TRBJ2-1 - - TRBV2 13 TGTGCCAGCAAGGTGTGGAAACCGAATGAGCAGTTCTTC CASKVWKPNEQFF
TRBJ2-1 - TRBD2 TRBV4-2 15 TGTGCCAGCAGCCAAGAACTAGCGGGGGTCGGTGAGCAGTTCTTC CASSQELAGVGEQFF
TRBJ2-3 - TRBD2 TRBV28 15 TGTGCCAGCAGTTTGACTAGCGCTGGCACAGATACGCAGTATTTT CASSLTSAGTDTQYF
TRBJ2-5 few - TRBV15 16 TGTGCCACCAGCAGAGAGGAGACTAGTCTCGGGGAGACCCAGTACTTC CATSREETSLGETQYF
TRBJ2-1 - TRBD2 TRBV9 15 TGTGCCAGCAGCCCAGCGGGGGGCCGGGGCAATGAGCAGTTCTTC CASSPAGGRGNEQFF
TRBJ2-5 - - TRBV12-3/TRBV12-4 9 TGTGCCAGCCCCCAGACCCAGTACTTC CASPQTQYF
TRBJ1-2 - TRBD1 TRBV7-2 15 TGTGCCAGCAGCTTAGCGACCGGGACAGGGAATGGCTACACCTTC CASSLATGTGNGYTF
TRBJ1-2 few TRBD1 TRBV6-1 15 TGTGCCAGCAGTGCGCCCCCTGACAGGGAATACGGCTACACCTTC CASSAPPDREYGYTF
TRBJ1-6 - - TRBV7-2 16 TGTGCCAGCAGCTTAACTGGAGCGGGCTATAATTCACCCCTCCACTTT CASSLTGAGYNSPLHF
TRBJ2-1 - TRBD1 TRBV29-1 15 TGCAGCGTTGAAGATCTGAGACAGGGTAACAATGAGCAGTTCTTC CSVEDLRQGNNEQFF
TRBJ1-2 once - TRBV25-1 12 TGTACCAGCAGTGAATTGGGATATGGCTACACCTTC CTSSELGYGYTF
TRBJ2-5 - TRBD1 TRBV5-1 15 TGCGCCAGCAGCCCATACGGACAGGGGCAAGAGACCCAGTACTTC CASSPYGQGQETQYF
TRBJ2-6 few - TRBV12-3/TRBV12-4 14 TGTGCCAGCAGTTCTATGTCTGGGGCCAACGTCCTGACTTTC CASSSMSGANVLTF
TRBJ1-4 few - TRBV7-9 12 TGTGCCAGCAGACCCGGAAGCGAAAAACTGTTTTTT CASRPGSEKLFF
TRBJ2-5 many - TRBV6-2/TRBV6-3 14 TGTGCCAGCAGTTACGGCGGACGCGGGGAGACCCAGTACTTC CASSYGGRGETQYF
TRBJ1-2 few - TRBV15 11 TGTGCCACCAGCTGGGCCTTTGGCTACACCTTC CATSWAFGYTF
TRBJ2-4 - - TRBV20-1 17 TGCAGTGCTAGAGCTGGCCTCCCCCGTGTAGCCAAAAACATTCAGTACTTC CSARAGLPRVAKNIQYF
TRBJ1-2 - - TRBV27 13 TGTGCCAGCAGTAGAGACGCCGGTCTAGGCTACACCTTC CASSRDAGLGYTF
TRBJ1-1 - - TRBV24-1 16 TGTGCCACCAGTGATTCCAGGCTGGCAGGGAACACTGAAGCTTTCTTT CATSDSRLAGNTEAFF
TRBJ1-5 few TRBD1 TRBV6-2/TRBV6-3 14 TGTGCCAGCAGTCCCGACAGGGGTCTCACGCCCCAGCATTTT CASSPDRGLTPQHF
TRBJ2-3 many - TRBV7-2 15 TGTGCCAGCAGCTTAAGCTTCGGTCGCGGGGATACGCAGTATTTT CASSLSFGRGDTQYF